This TCR beta chain was obtained from a study of shared clonotypes between healthy human individuals. Whole-study findings and limits: Investigators collected only blood, and repertoires in tissues likely differ.

Remarks on this clone: Its antigen is not known.

CD45RO-negative CD8 cells positively selected for CCR7 made up the naive population, which excluded terminally differentiated effector memory CD45RA+ cells. Deep level was the assay's run setting. Generated by immunoSEQ multiplex PCR, the TCRdb table keeps only in-frame clones and is missing some. The sample holds millions of clones, around 96% seen once. Germline V gene sequence: CDR1 SNHLY, CDR2 FYNNEI. Trimming cost V 6 bases and J 3 bases, with 18 bases left between them. The CDR3 is 16 amino acids. This TCR derives from a man aged 18 to 29 in good health. The specimen was naive CD8+ T cells sorted from blood. The chain combines TRBV2 with TRBJ2-4; D uncertain. CDR3 nucleotide sequence: TGTGCCAGCAGCCCCGTGAGCGCGGTAGACAAAAACATTCAGTACTTC. This sequence encodes CASSPVSAVDKNIQYF.